The 20 T cell receptor beta chains below all came from one sample that was sequenced in a study of long-term antiretroviral therapy in people with HIV. Samples were assayed with immunoSEQ v3.0 at survey level. Generated by immunoSEQ multiplex PCR, the TCRdb table keeps only in-frame clones and is missing some. There are roughly 42,000 clones in the sample; roughly nine tenths occur only once, and about 4% lies in the top ten. Source: unsorted PBMCs, taken 1.2 years after starting antiretroviral therapy. The receptors stem from a woman aged 45 to 65 with HIV.

The V gene is TRBV5-1, the J gene TRBJ2-3, with TRBD2 matching over 12 bases. The CDR3 runs 16 residues. J gave up 0 bases and V 3 bases, and 2 bases lay outside the gene matches. CDR1 SGHRS and CDR2 YFSETQ come from the germline V gene. The CDR3 here is CASSSGLAGSTDTQYF. DNA for the CDR3: TGCGCCAGCAGCTCCGGACTAGCGGGGAGCACAGATACGCAGTATTTT.

This sequence joins TRBV2 and TRBJ1-1; D remains unclear. CDR3 length: 15 amino acids. V was clipped by 2 bases and J by 6 bases, with 16 bases between them. Germline lookup yields CDR1 SNHLY and CDR2 FYNNEI. This CDR3 reads CASSEHRPRNSEAFF. CDR3 DNA: TGTGCCAGCAGTGAACACCGACCCCGGAATTCTGAAGCTTTCTTT. Based on the CDR3 plus reference TRBV2 and TRBJ1-1, the full variable domain is EPEVTQTPSHQVTQMGQEVILRCVPISNHLYFYWYRQILGQKVEFLVSFYNNEISEKSEIFDDQFSVERPDGSNFTLKIRSTKLEDSAMYFCASSEHRPRNSEAFFGQGTRLTVV.

The rearrangement links TRBV30 to TRBJ1-3; no clear D. Germline assignment: CDR1 GTSNPN and CDR2 SVGIG (reference sequence). The V end was cut by 2 bases, the J end by 0 bases, with 8 bases between. This CDR3 contains 14 residues. The chain's CDR3 is CAWSRASSGNTIYF. Written as DNA, the CDR3 is TGTGCCTGGAGTAGGGCCTCCTCTGGAAACACCATATATTTT.

This chain links TRBV30 with TRBJ1-1, with 9 positions matching TRBD1. The germline V gene encodes CDR1 GTSNPN and CDR2 SVGIG (reference sequence). The CDR3 runs to 13 residues. J gave up 4 bases and V 3 bases, and 3 bases lay outside the gene matches. CDR3 DNA sequence: TGTGCCTGGAGCCAACAGGGGGCCACTGAAGCTTTCTTT. Translation gives CAWSQQGATEAFF.

The J gene is TRBJ1-2, the V gene TRBV6-1; TRBD1 matches at 7 bases. V gave up 0 bases and J gave up 4 bases; unmatched junction bases: 14. The CDR3 runs to 18 residues. Per the germline V gene, CDR1 is MNHNS and CDR2 is SASEGT. The CDR3 DNA reads TGTGCCAGCAGTGAAGCTCCACCCGGGACAGTCGGTAGCTATGGCTACACCTTC. Its protein is CASSEAPPGTVGSYGYTF.

As to this clone: At one end the junction does not follow the germline gene, possibly because of a read error. The CDR3 bases are TGTGCCAGCAGGCCCGGGACAGGGGCAGTAGGGCAGCACTTC. Translation: CASRPGTGAVGQHF. This chain connects TRBV6-1 to TRBJ2-7; TRBD1 matches at 10 bases. This CDR3 has 14 residues. In germline, CDR1 is MNHNS, CDR2 SASEGT.

This sequence joins TRBV5-1 and TRBJ2-3; 15 bases are shared with TRBD2. CDR3 length: 16 residues. V lost 3 bases, J lost 13 bases, and 12 bases stayed unmatched. Germline V CDR1 and CDR2: SGHRS, YFSETQ. CDR3 DNA sequence: TGCGCCAGCAGCTCCGGACTAGCGGGGGGGCCAGATACCAAGTATTTT. Translation gives CASSSGLAGGPDTKYF.

The rearrangement uses TRBV4-1 and TRBJ2-3; tentative D call: TRBD1 (6 bases). CDR3 size: 15 residues. Germline V gene lookup returns CDR1 MGHRA and CDR2 YSYEKL. The V gene lost 1 base and the J gene lost 1 base, with 9 bases spanning the gap. DNA for the CDR3: TGCGCCAGCAGCCAAGTGCGACAGGGCACAGATACGCAGTATTTT. Protein product: CASSQVRQGTDTQYF.

This chain uses TRBV18 with TRBJ2-5, with TRBD2 identical over 9 bases. CDR1 and CDR2 (germline): KGHSH, LQKENI. The CDR3 contains 15 residues. With V trimmed by 5 bases and J by 5 bases, 9 bases remained unmatched. The CDR3 nucleotides read TGTGCCAGCTCATCTTTTAGCGGGGGATGGGAGACCCAGTACTTC. It yields the protein CASSSFSGGWETQYF.

This chain connects TRBV7-3 to TRBJ2-1, with 7 positions matching TRBD1. The CDR3 length is 13 residues. The V and J ends lost 5 bases and 9 bases, in that order; junction bases with no gene match: 7. Germline V lookup: CDR1 SGHTA, CDR2 FQGTGA. CDR3 protein: CASSDGTAIEQFF. The CDR3 DNA reads TGTGCCAGCAGCGACGGGACAGCTATTGAGCAGTTCTTC.

Concerning this clone: The germline gene is not matched at one end of the junction; a read error may be the cause. V usage is TRBV7-7 and J usage is TRBJ2-2, with 10 bases aligning to TRBD2. Looked up from germline, CDR1 is SSHAT and CDR2 is FNYEAQ (reference sequence). This CDR3 comprises 18 residues. This CDR3 reads CASSLRLAGASNTGELFF. For the CDR3, the DNA is TGTGCTAGCAGCTTACGTCTAGCGGGGGCTTCGAACACCGGGGAGCTGTTTTTT.

This clone was observed a few times. The V and J genes are TRBV10-2 and TRBJ2-7, with a weak D call TRBD2 (6 bases). The CDR3 has 14 residues. CDR1 is WSHSY, CDR2 SAAADI, per germline. V was clipped by 3 bases and J by 5 bases, with 14 bases between them. CDR3 residues: CASSEGREVHEQYF. CDR3 bases: TGCGCCAGCAGTGAAGGCAGGGAGGTCCACGAGCAGTACTTC.

The V and J genes are TRBV2 and TRBJ2-7; no definite D call. Trimming stripped 6 bases from V and 4 bases from J, with 10 bases between. Germline V gene lookup returns CDR1 SNHLY and CDR2 FYNNEI. The CDR3 consists of 12 residues. As DNA, the CDR3 is TGTGCCAGCAGGAACGGACCTTACGAGCAGTACTTC. As protein: CASRNGPYEQYF.

V gene TRBV2 combines with J gene TRBJ2-5; 7 bases fit TRBD1. The CDR3 has 13 amino acids. After removal of 9 bases from V and 2 bases from J, the junction contained 6 bases not matched to a gene. Germline V CDR1 and CDR2: SNHLY, FYNNEI. The CDR3 DNA reads as TGTGCCAGTGGACAGGACCAACAAGAGACCCAGTACTTC. The encoded protein is CASGQDQQETQYF.

Only a few counts were recorded for this clone. This chain uses TRBV19 with TRBJ2-2; 11 nucleotides match TRBD1. The V gene's germline CDR1 is LNHDA and CDR2 SQIVND (reference sequence). This CDR3 has 15 residues. The junction had 3 bases not matched to a gene; V was cut back by 5 bases and J by 4 bases. CDR3 in DNA: TGTGCCAGTAGTCCGGGGACAGGGGGCACCGGGGAGCTGTTTTTT. Its protein product is CASSPGTGGTGELFF.

The chain has TRBV19 and TRBJ1-1; 8 bases line up with TRBD1. This CDR3 contains 13 residues. Unmatched junction bases numbered 3, after V lost 6 bases and J lost 3 bases. Germline loops: CDR1 LNHDA, CDR2 SQIVND (reference sequence). CDR3 sequence: CASRTTGDTEAFF. The CDR3 nucleotides read TGTGCCAGTAGGACGACAGGGGACACTGAAGCTTTCTTT.

The rearrangement uses TRBV10-3 and TRBJ2-5; TRBD2 aligns across 11 bases. The end of the DNA fits TRBJ2-7 better, so the J call may be wrong. CDR3 length: 13 amino acids. Per the germline V gene, CDR1 is ENHRY and CDR2 is SYGVKD. CDR3 sequence: CATGTSGSYEQYF. The CDR3 DNA sequence: TGTGCCACCGGGACTAGCGGCTCCTACGAGCAGTACTTC.

This clone has a handful of counts. The V and J genes are TRBV6-5 and TRBJ2-2, with TRBD2 as a possible D gene (6 bases). The CDR3 is 14 residues long. Germline values: CDR1 MNHEY, CDR2 SVGAGI. V was cut by 7 bases and J by 3 bases, with 12 bases left in between. The CDR3 region is CASTERGYTGELFF. In DNA form, the CDR3 reads TGTGCCAGCACCGAACGGGGGTACACCGGGGAGCTGTTTTTT.

The rearrangement joins TRBV5-4 to TRBJ1-1; TRBD1 matches 8 bases. In germline, CDR1 is SGHNT, CDR2 YYREEE (reference sequence). V trimming: 4 bases; J trimming: 1 base; junction bases outside the gene matches: 9. The CDR3 spans 16 residues. The CDR3 reads CASSPGQAIWNTEAFF. CDR3 DNA sequence: TGTGCCAGCAGCCCGGGACAGGCTATTTGGAACACTGAAGCTTTCTTT.

The chain employs TRBV9 and TRBJ2-5, with TRBD2 as a possible D gene (6 bases). Per the germline V gene, CDR1 is SGDLS and CDR2 is YYNGEE. Trimming removed 0 bases from V and 4 bases from J, with 13 bases in between. This CDR3 has 15 amino acids. In DNA, the CDR3 is TGTGCCAGCAGCGTAGGTTCCGGGACTCCAGAGACCCAGTACTTC. It encodes CASSVGSGTPETQYF.